This TCR beta chain was captured by sequencing in a study of CXCR3-negative and CXCR3-positive naive CD8 T cells. UMI-labeled 5' RACE yielded the TRB cDNA libraries. TCRdb re-analyzed the 5' RACE reads; it lists each CDR3 protein once, without DNA. The repertoire table contains approximately 41,000 distinct CDR3 sequences. This CDR3 is built from 16 residues. Germline V gene lookup returns CDR1 SGHTA and CDR2 FQGTGA. This chain links TRBV7-3 with TRBJ2-7; there is no DNA to check the TCRdb D call of TRBD2. The TCR was taken from a human donor in good health. Some clones in this sample may be carry-over from other donors' samples. Sample: memory CD8+ T cells from blood. The CDR3 here is CASSPGLAGAHYEQYF. The variable domain in full, completed from reference TRBV7-3 and TRBJ2-7, reads GAGVSQTPSNKVTEKGKYVELRCDPISGHTALYWYRQSLGQGPEFLIYFQGTGAADDSGLPNDRFFAVRPEGSVSTLKIQRTERGDSAVYLCASSPGLAGAHYEQYFGPGTRLTVT.